The entry below describes one TCR beta chain. CDR1 MNHNS and CDR2 SASEGT come from the germline V gene. The V and J ends lost 2 bases and 7 bases respectively, with 11 bases between them. This CDR3 has 13 amino acids. This sample stems from a study of blood T cell repertoires in COVID-19. Method: immunoSEQ multiplex PCR; TCRdb's copy keeps in-frame clones and lacks some. The repertoire holds some 270,000 clones, with 70% to 90% as singletons. The J gene is TRBJ1-1, the V gene TRBV6-1, with D tentatively TRBD1 (5 bases). The specimen sequenced was peripheral blood. The origin of this receptor is a woman in her 70s with acute or convalescent COVID-19. The CDR3 DNA reads as TGTGCCAGCAGTGAACCGATACAGGTTGAAGCTTTCTTT. Its translation: CASSEPIQVEAFF.